The 29 T cell receptor beta chains given below trace back to one sample, sequenced in a study of regulatory T cells in long-lasting Graves disease. Time point noted: newly diagnosed GD, antithyroid drugs for less than 3 months. After RNA was extracted from PBMCs, the TCR library was made from it. Arm-PCR of CDR3 regions and iRepertoire HTBI primers were used to build TCR beta libraries. TCRdb reanalysed the multiplex PCR reads using MiXCR and keeps one entry per CDR3 protein. Here the sample spans under 300,000 distinct CDR3 sequences, about 17% being singletons. This sample also belongs to another study, concerning T cells in Graves' hyperthyroidism and ophthalmopathy.

This specimen was peripheral blood mononuclear cells (PBMCs), taken at new diagnosis, from a patient treated with antithyroid drugs. Receptors were obtained from a young woman with Graves disease.

This chain uses TRBV5-1 with TRBJ1-2; the match to TRBD1 covers 7 bases. Germline CDR1 is SGHRS and CDR2 is YFSETQ. CDR3 size: 13 residues. V was pared by 1 base and J by 6 bases, with 3 bases of the junction left unmatched. CDR3 coding DNA: TGCGCCAGCAGCTTGTTCGGGACAGATGGCTACACCTTC. Its translation: CASSLFGTDGYTF.

This clonotype was seen many times. This rearrangement joins TRBV7-3 to TRBJ1-1, with D uncertain. V was shortened by 4 bases and J by 4 bases, with 10 bases between the two germline ends. There are 13 residues in the CDR3. Looked up from germline, CDR1 is SGHTA and CDR2 is FQGTGA. The DNA of the CDR3 is TGTGCCAGCAGCTCGGACCGCGCCACTGAAGCTTTCTTT. Its translation: CASSSDRATEAFF. The whole variable domain, remainder taken from reference TRBV7-3 and TRBJ1-1, is GAGVSQTPSNKVTEKGKYVELRCDPISGHTALYWYRQSLGQGPEFLIYFQGTGAADDSGLPNDRFFAVRPEGSVSTLKIQRTERGDSAVYLCASSSDRATEAFFGQGTRLTVV.

This clonotype was counted at least ten times. The chain uses TRBV20-1 and TRBJ1-5; D is undetermined. The CDR3 is 15 residues long. Between the trimmed V and J ends, which lost 1 base and 1 base, there was a span of 11 bases. The germline V gene encodes CDR1 DFQATT and CDR2 SNEGSKA (reference sequence). The chain's CDR3 is CSARAYGESNQPQHF. DNA of the CDR3: TGCAGTGCTAGAGCGTATGGAGAGAGCAATCAGCCCCAGCATTTT.

This clonotype has a single count. The rearrangement uses TRBV6-2 or TRBV6-3 and TRBJ2-4; 10 nucleotides agree with TRBD2. The germline gives CDR1 MNHEY, CDR2 SVGEGT. V shed 6 bases and J 3 bases; nucleotides not matched to a gene: 20. The CDR3 sequence is 20 residues long. The DNA of the CDR3 is TGTGCCAGCAGCAAAATGACTAGCGGGCCACCCGGGGGAGGCAAAAACATTCAGTACTTC. Encoded protein: CASSKMTSGPPGGGKNIQYF.

This chain connects TRBV11-2 to TRBJ1-1; a possible D gene is TRBD1 (5 bases). The germline V gene encodes CDR1 SGHAT and CDR2 FQNNGV. The CDR3 covers 14 residues. V was shortened by 4 bases and J by 5 bases, with 14 bases between the two germline ends. The CDR3: CASSWGGGDTEAFF. CDR3 nucleotide sequence: TGTGCCAGCAGCTGGGGGGGTGGTGATACTGAAGCTTTCTTT.

This clonotype occurred a few times. The V and J genes are TRBV6-4 and TRBJ2-2; D possibly corresponds to TRBD2 (5 bases). The V and J ends lost 5 bases and 1 base respectively, with 14 bases between them. The CDR3 sequence is 16 residues long. Germline CDR1 and CDR2: MRHNA and SNTAGT. CDR3: CASSLLLGKNTGELFF. In nucleotides, the CDR3 is TGTGCCAGCAGTCTACTCCTCGGGAAGAACACCGGGGAGCTGTTTTTT.

This clonotype was counted many times. The chain joins TRBV27 to TRBJ2-1; D uncertain. The length of the CDR3 is 14 residues. V lost 3 bases and J lost 6, with 12 bases in between. The germline gives CDR1 MNHEY, CDR2 SMNVEV (reference sequence). In DNA form, the CDR3 reads TGTGCCAGCAGTTTGCCTGGTAGATTCAATGAGCAGTTCTTC. Protein: CASSLPGRFNEQFF.

Regarding this clonotype: A much larger clone lies one base from this, so it may be a read error. This sequence joins TRBV7-6 and TRBJ2-3; D uncertain. The germline V gene encodes CDR1 SGHVS and CDR2 FNYEAQ. CDR3 length equals 15 residues. Trimming cost V 1 base and J 6 bases, with 14 bases left between them. CDR3 nucleotide sequence: TGTGCCAGCAGCTTAGTAGGTCGGGCAGACGATACGCAGTATTTT. It is translated as CASSLVGRADDTQYF.

This clonotype has just a few counts. The chain carries TRBV20-1 and TRBJ1-6; D is unresolved. Germline assignment: CDR1 DFQATT and CDR2 SNEGSKA (reference sequence). Trimming pared 0 bases from V and 0 bases from J, leaving 15 bases between. The CDR3 runs to 18 residues. The CDR3 nucleotides read TGCAGTGCTAGAGATCACTTTAGGGAGGCCTCCTATAATTCACCCCTCCACTTT. Translating gives CSARDHFREASYNSPLHF.

This clonotype has ten or more counts. The chain employs TRBV7-2 and TRBJ1-3; the match to TRBD1 covers 7 bases. This CDR3 region has 16 residues. Germline CDR1 reads SGHTA; CDR2 reads FQGNSA. J gave up 0 bases and V 3 bases, and 5 bases lay outside the gene matches. CDR3: CASSLPGQYSGNTIYF. The CDR3 DNA is TGTGCCAGCAGCTTGCCGGGACAGTACTCTGGAAACACCATATATTTT.

There are many counts of this clonotype. The chain uses TRBV5-4 and TRBJ1-2; no definite D call. This CDR3 has 14 amino acids. V was clipped by 1 base and J by 0 bases, with 7 bases between them. Germline values: CDR1 SGHNT, CDR2 YYREEE (reference sequence). CDR3 region: CASSLTYTNYGYTF. The CDR3 nucleotides read TGTGCCAGCAGCTTGACATATACTAACTATGGCTACACCTTC.

This clonotype was counted at least ten times. The chain joins TRBV11-3 to TRBJ2-2; 14 bases map to TRBD2. This CDR3 is 18 amino acids long. Trimming at V came to 4 bases and at J to 1 base, leaving 5 bases not matched to a gene. Germline assignment: CDR1 SGHNT and CDR2 YENEEA. DNA of the CDR3: TGTGCCAGCAGCTCATCGGGACTAGCGGGGGTGAACACCGGGGAGCTGTTTTTT. Residues: CASSSSGLAGVNTGELFF.

This clonotype has at least ten counts. V and J are TRBV20-1 and TRBJ2-3, with 14 bases fitting TRBD2. V gave up 2 bases and J gave up 6 bases; unmatched junction bases: 10. There are 17 residues in the CDR3. CDR1 is DFQATT, CDR2 SNEGSKA, per germline (reference sequence). CDR3 region: CSARKWGLAGVADTQYF. The DNA for the CDR3 is TGCAGTGCTAGAAAGTGGGGACTAGCGGGGGTCGCGGATACGCAGTATTTT.

The chain employs TRBV28 and TRBJ2-5; possible D gene TRBD2, 6 bases. CDR1 is MDHEN, CDR2 SYDVKM, per germline. The V end was cut by 3 bases, the J end by 5 bases, with 16 bases between. The CDR3 spans 15 residues. The DNA for the CDR3 is TGTGCCAGCAGTTTTGTCGGGAGCCGATCGGAGACCCAGTACTTC. Translation: CASSFVGSRSETQYF.

In its sample, this clonotype was seen many times. The rearrangement joins TRBV5-1 to TRBJ2-1, with 8 nucleotides matching TRBD2. The length of the CDR3 is 15 residues. With V trimmed by 6 bases and J by 6 bases, 11 bases remained unmatched. CDR1 SGHRS and CDR2 YFSETQ come from the germline V gene. CDR3 in amino acids: CASTFSAGGFNEQFF. CDR3 DNA sequence: TGCGCCAGCACCTTTTCCGCGGGGGGATTCAATGAGCAGTTCTTC.

The chain links TRBV9 to TRBJ2-2; 7 bases are a match to TRBD2. J lost 5 bases, V lost 4 bases, and 11 bases had no gene match. The length of the CDR3 is 16 residues. Germline V gives CDR1 SGDLS, CDR2 YYNGEE. The CDR3 here is CASSPTLAERTGELFF. Written as DNA, the CDR3 is TGTGCCAGCAGCCCAACCCTAGCGGAGAGAACCGGGGAGCTGTTTTTT.

This clonotype was found many times. The rearrangement joins TRBV18 to TRBJ1-5; D is perhaps TRBD1 (6 bases). The CDR3 is 15 amino acids. Germline-derived CDR1 and CDR2 are KGHSH and LQKENI. V shed 5 bases and J shed 2 bases, with 13 bases lying between them. Written as DNA, the CDR3 is TGTGCCAGCTCAGATAGGGGGATCCGCAATCAGCCCCAGCATTTT. Translated: CASSDRGIRNQPQHF.

Details on this clonotype: A far larger clone is one nucleotide away, so this likely arose from a read error. The J gene is TRBJ1-1, the V gene TRBV6-9; 7 nucleotides line up with TRBD1. Germline assignment: CDR1 MNHGY and CDR2 SVAAGI. The CDR3 runs 17 residues. V trimming: 3 bases; J trimming: 0 bases; junction bases outside the gene matches: 10. CDR3 in DNA: TGTGCCAGCAGTTACTTCCAAAGCACAGGGGTGAACACTGAAGCTTTCTTT. Amino acids: CASSYFQSTGVNTEAFF.

This clonotype was seen repeatedly, ten times or more. The chain has TRBV5-6 and TRBJ1-1; no firm D call. The CDR3 sequence is 13 residues long. V shed 1 base and J shed 7 bases, with 11 bases lying between them. The V gene's germline CDR1 is SGHDT and CDR2 YYEEEE. This CDR3 is CASSLSLVREAFF. In DNA, the CDR3 is TGTGCCAGCAGCTTGAGTCTCGTCCGTGAAGCTTTCTTT.

This clonotype occurred many times. The rearrangement links TRBV14 to TRBJ2-2; D is unresolved. Germline assignment: CDR1 SGHDN and CDR2 FVKESK. CDR3 size: 14 residues. The V gene lost 1 base and the J gene lost 7 bases, with 10 bases spanning the gap. In nucleotides, the CDR3 is TGTGCCAGCAGCCAAGGGCCGAAACTCGGGGAGCTGTTTTTT. Protein sequence: CASSQGPKLGELFF.

The CDR3 sequence: CAIAREGELFF. DNA for the CDR3: TGTGCCATAGCTAGAGAGGGGGAGCTGTTTTTT. The V gene is TRBV27, the J gene TRBJ2-2, with D unresolved. The CDR3 runs to 11 residues. V gave up 10 bases and J gave up 8 bases, with 11 bases separating them. In germline, CDR1 is MNHEY, CDR2 SMNVEV (reference sequence).

The sample holds many counts of this clonotype. The rearrangement links TRBV20-1 to TRBJ2-3, with TRBD2 matching 11 bases. Germline-derived CDR1 and CDR2 are DFQATT and SNEGSKA (reference sequence). The CDR3 spans 17 residues. Losses at the gene ends were 3 bases for V and 5 bases for J; bases not matched to a gene: 13. This CDR3 reads CSASYAASGGLGDTQYF. DNA for the CDR3: TGCAGTGCTAGTTACGCCGCTAGCGGGGGGTTAGGAGATACGCAGTATTTT.

This clonotype was counted many times. The V call is TRBV3-1, the J call TRBJ1-2; D not certain. V was cut by 1 base and J by 4 bases, with 10 bases left in between. This CDR3 spans 14 amino acids. Germline CDR1 LGHDT, CDR2 YNNKEL (reference sequence). CDR3 bases: TGTGCCAGCAGCCAAGGGCCGTTTGCCTATGGCTACACCTTC. The encoded protein is CASSQGPFAYGYTF.

V usage is TRBV5-6 and J usage is TRBJ2-2; 7 bases agree with TRBD2. Losses at the gene ends were 4 bases for V and 5 bases for J; bases not matched to a gene: 8. This CDR3 has 15 residues. Germline V gives CDR1 SGHDT, CDR2 YYEEEE. The CDR3 DNA reads TGTGCCAGCAGCCCCGAGCCCGGGAGGACCGGGGAGCTGTTTTTT. Its protein product is CASSPEPGRTGELFF. The variable domain in full, completed from reference TRBV5-6 and TRBJ2-2, reads DAGVTQSPTHLIKTRGQQVTLRCSPKSGHDTVSWYQQALGQGPQFIFQYYEEEERQRGNFPDRFSGHQFPNYSSELNVNALLLGDSALYLCASSPEPGRTGELFFGEGSRLTVL.

This clonotype was picked up many times. The rearrangement links TRBV4-1 to TRBJ1-2; a weak D match, TRBD1 (5 bases). This CDR3 spans 13 amino acids. CDR1 and CDR2 from the germline V gene are MGHRA and YSYEKL. V was trimmed by 1 base and J by 7 bases, leaving 10 bases between them. The CDR3 is CASSQVDGGGYTF. As DNA, the CDR3 is TGCGCCAGCAGCCAAGTAGACGGGGGTGGCTACACCTTC.

This clonotype occurred many times. The rearrangement uses TRBV18 and TRBJ1-1; D not certain. CDR3 length: 13 residues. V lost 5 bases to trimming and J lost 4 bases, with 11 bases between them. Germline values: CDR1 KGHSH, CDR2 LQKENI. The CDR3 is CASSGTVSTEAFF. In nucleotides, the CDR3 is TGTGCCAGCTCAGGTACCGTCAGCACTGAAGCTTTCTTT.

This clonotype was observed many times. The chain employs TRBV20-1 and TRBJ2-5, with 9 bases identical to TRBD1. V gave up 2 bases and J gave up 4 bases; unmatched junction bases: 5. Germline CDR1 and CDR2: DFQATT and SNEGSKA (reference sequence). CDR3 length equals 14 residues. The CDR3 here is CSARKTGGSETQYF. The CDR3 nucleotides read TGCAGTGCTAGAAAGACAGGGGGGTCAGAGACCCAGTACTTC.

About this clonotype: This clone may be a read error of a much larger clone one base away. The CDR3 carries no conserved terminal phenylalanine or tryptophan, so it likely arises from a read error. The rearrangement links TRBV20-1 to TRBJ2-7, with TRBD1 identical over 8 bases. Trimming at V came to 6 bases and at J to 5 bases, leaving 12 bases not matched to a gene. This CDR3 has 14 amino acids. Per the germline V gene, CDR1 is DFQATT and CDR2 is SNEGSKA (reference sequence). The CDR3 protein is CSAPLGQGLDEQYS. The CDR3 DNA is TGCAGTGCCCCACTAGGACAGGGTCTGGACGAGCAGTACTCC.

This clonotype was seen ten or more times. The chain is built from TRBV20-1 and TRBJ2-1; 7 bases match TRBD2. With 2 bases clipped from V and 1 base from J, the junction kept 5 bases outside the gene matches. CDR3 length equals 15 residues. Germline assignment: CDR1 DFQATT and CDR2 SNEGSKA (reference sequence). This CDR3 reads CSARFPGGSYNEQFF. The CDR3 DNA sequence: TGCAGTGCTAGATTCCCGGGGGGATCCTACAATGAGCAGTTCTTC.